Shown below are 15 T cell receptor beta chains from a single sample sequenced in a study of T cell responses to AZD1222 COVID-19 vaccine. The repertoire was sequenced with immunoSEQ multiplex PCR; TCRdb's copy has only in-frame clones and lacks some. The sample contains 100,000 or so clones, roughly 87% of which appear only once. The sequences come from peripheral blood, collected on day 0 of AZD1222 vaccination. The receptors come from an adult in good health.

The chain employs TRBV30 and TRBJ2-7; no clear D. The CDR3 length is 11 residues. Trimming removed 2 bases from V and 6 bases from J, with 8 bases in between. Germline V gene lookup returns CDR1 GTSNPN and CDR2 SVGIG (reference sequence). CDR3 region: CAWSLGPEQYF. In DNA, the CDR3 is TGTGCCTGGAGTCTCGGCCCCGAGCAGTACTTC.

The rearrangement joins TRBV6-6 to TRBJ1-1, with D possibly being TRBD1 (6 bases). The CDR3 has 14 residues. The germline CDR1 and CDR2 sequences are MNHNY and SVGAGI (reference sequence). Trimming took 1 base from V and 1 from J, leaving 7 bases between them. The CDR3, as DNA: TGTGCCAGCAGTTACTTGACAGGGAACACTGAAGCTTTCTTT. Translation gives CASSYLTGNTEAFF.

This chain uses TRBV4-3 with TRBJ1-3; D uncertain. V lost 1 base and J 0 bases, leaving 13 bases between the germline ends. The germline V gene has CDR1 LGHNA and CDR2 YSLEER. This CDR3 has 17 residues. CDR3 sequence: CASSQGTDKSSGNTIYF. The CDR3 coding sequence is TGCGCCAGCAGCCAAGGCACGGATAAGAGCTCTGGAAACACCATATATTTT.

The V call is TRBV2, the J call TRBJ2-6; 7 nucleotides agree with TRBD2. The V gene end was trimmed by 4 bases and the J gene end by 2 bases; junction bases not matched to a gene: 5. This CDR3 has 16 residues. Germline-derived CDR1 and CDR2 are SNHLY and FYNNEI. DNA of the CDR3: TGTGCCAGCAGTGCCACCGGGGGGACTGGGGCCAACGTCCTGACTTTC. It is translated as CASSATGGTGANVLTF.

This clone was observed once. The chain has TRBV18 and TRBJ1-2; 8 bases map to TRBD1. CDR3 length equals 14 residues. With V trimmed by 6 bases and J by 3 bases, 6 bases remained unmatched. Germline assignment: CDR1 KGHSH and CDR2 LQKENI. The CDR3 loop is CASSLDRGDYGYTF. Here the CDR3 DNA reads TGTGCCAGCTCCCTCGACAGGGGAGACTATGGCTACACCTTC.

This clone was counted only a few times. V is TRBV5-1 and J is TRBJ1-2; D is possibly TRBD1 (5 bases). The V gene's germline CDR1 is SGHRS and CDR2 YFSETQ. The CDR3 contains 14 residues. Trimming pared 2 bases from V and 4 bases from J, leaving 12 bases between. The CDR3 sequence is CASSFGGDRYGYTF. The CDR3 DNA reads as TGCGCCAGCAGCTTTGGAGGGGATCGCTATGGCTACACCTTC. Full variable domain (outside the CDR3, taken from reference TRBV5-1 and TRBJ1-2): KAGVTQTPRYLIKTRGQQVTLSCSPISGHRSVSWYQQTPGQGLQFLFEYFSETQRNKGNFPGRFSGRQFSNSRSEMNVSTLELGDSALYLCASSFGGDRYGYTFGSGTRLTVV.

DNA of the CDR3: TGCAGCATTTTGGACAGGGTCTCCTACGAGCAGTACTTC. This gives the protein CSILDRVSYEQYF. This chain links TRBV29-1 with TRBJ2-7; 8 nucleotides align to TRBD1. This CDR3 spans 13 amino acids. CDR1 is SQVTM, CDR2 ANQGSEA, per germline. Trimming took 8 bases from V and 0 from J; bases not matched to a gene: 6.

The chain uses TRBV4-3 and TRBJ1-2, with a tentative D call TRBD1 (5 bases). V lost 0 bases and J 5 bases, leaving 7 bases between the germline ends. The germline gives CDR1 LGHNA, CDR2 YSLEER. CDR3 size: 13 residues. CDR3 region: CASSQEGVYGYTF. For the CDR3, the DNA is TGCGCCAGCAGCCAAGAAGGGGTTTATGGCTACACCTTC.

The rearrangement uses TRBV14 and TRBJ2-7; TRBD2 might be the D (5 bases). Trimming stripped 0 bases from V and 0 bases from J, with 12 bases between. CDR1 is SGHDN, CDR2 FVKESK, per germline. The CDR3 is 16 amino acids. Written as DNA, the CDR3 is TGTGCCAGCAGCCAAGATTTTTGGACTGGCTCCTACGAGCAGTACTTC. Translation: CASSQDFWTGSYEQYF.

The rearrangement joins TRBV11-2 to TRBJ2-3; TRBD1 might be the D (5 bases). The CDR3 covers 14 residues. V was pared by 3 bases and J by 1 base, with 8 bases between. Germline V CDR1 and CDR2: SGHAT, FQNNGV. The CDR3 protein is CASSFLGGTDTQYF. The CDR3 DNA is TGTGCCAGCAGCTTTTTAGGGGGCACAGATACGCAGTATTTT.

CDR3 sequence: CASSFQGSMGTEAFF. CDR3 DNA sequence: TGTGCCAGCAGTTTTCAGGGGAGTATGGGGACTGAAGCTTTCTTT. The chain carries TRBV6-5 and TRBJ1-1, with D possibly being TRBD1 (6 bases). This CDR3 is built from 15 residues. From germline, CDR1 is MNHEY and CDR2 SVGAGI. V lost 4 bases to trimming and J lost 5 bases, with 17 bases between them.

The CDR3 region is CASSFRASPSGANVLTF. The CDR3 DNA sequence: TGTGCCAGCAGCTTTCGTGCATCGCCCTCTGGGGCCAACGTCCTGACTTTC. The J gene is TRBJ2-6, the V gene TRBV11-2; D ambiguous. From germline, CDR1 is SGHAT and CDR2 FQNNGV. This CDR3 is 17 amino acids long. Trimming cost V 3 bases and J 0 bases, with 12 bases left between them.

The chain recombines TRBV29-1 with TRBJ2-5; D is uncertain. V lost 3 bases and J lost 1, with 6 bases in between. CDR1 and CDR2 (germline): SQVTM, ANQGSEA. The CDR3 length is 12 residues. The DNA of the CDR3 is TGCAGCGTTGACTACCTCCAAGAGACCCAGTACTTC. It is translated as CSVDYLQETQYF.

The chain uses TRBV7-9 and TRBJ1-2; 8 positions match TRBD1. Germline lookup yields CDR1 SEHNR and CDR2 FQNEAQ (reference sequence). After removal of 5 bases from V and 4 bases from J, the junction contained 9 bases not matched to a gene. The CDR3 runs to 15 residues. This chain's CDR3 is CASSPPGQALYGYTF. DNA of the CDR3: TGTGCCAGCAGCCCCCCGGGACAGGCGCTCTATGGCTACACCTTC.

The gene calls are TRBV4-1 and TRBJ2-3, with 10 bases identical to TRBD2. The CDR3 is made up of 17 amino acids. Germline V gives CDR1 MGHRA, CDR2 YSYEKL. Trimming cost V 4 bases and J 0 bases; bases outside gene matches: 7. For the CDR3, the DNA is TGCGCCAGCAGCCTCAGAAGCGGGGGGGCGAGCACAGATACGCAGTATTTT. Translating it yields CASSLRSGGASTDTQYF.